Following are 23 T cell receptor beta chains from one sample sequenced in a study of blood T cells in healthy people across ages. The use of a sample-barcoded 5' primer and a J-beta primer mix characterized a second PCR of roughly 7 to 11 cycles. TCRdb re-called the 5' RACE reads with MiXCR, one entry per CDR3 protein. Of approximately 770,000 distinct CDR3 sequences listed, 58% are singletons. Sequenced material: blood. The receptors come from a young man in good health.

The V call is TRBV6-6, the J call TRBJ1-2; TRBD1 might be the D (5 bases). This CDR3 comprises 13 residues. V lost 7 bases and J lost 2, with 11 bases in between. The germline CDR1 and CDR2 sequences are MNHNY and SVGAGI (reference sequence). The CDR3 bases are TGTGCCAGCATCGGGACGGCCAACTATGGCTACACCTTC. It translates to CASIGTANYGYTF.

The chain has TRBV19 and TRBJ2-3, with D unresolved. Germline loops: CDR1 LNHDA, CDR2 SQIVND (reference sequence). Trimming took off 8 bases at V and 6 bases at J, with 18 bases between the two ends. The CDR3 totals 14 residues. CDR3 residues: CASEKGSSRDTQYF. CDR3 nucleotides: TGTGCCAGTGAAAAAGGATCGTCTCGGGATACGCAGTATTTT.

V is TRBV20-1 and J is TRBJ1-4; D is undetermined. Trimming removed 5 bases at V and 6 bases at J, with 16 bases between. The CDR3 covers 14 residues. Germline values: CDR1 DFQATT, CDR2 SNEGSKA (reference sequence). Written as DNA, the CDR3 is TGCAGTGCTCGCCACAGCCAGAGGGATGAAAAACTGTTTTTT. Translating it yields CSARHSQRDEKLFF.

CDR3 DNA sequence: TGCAGCGTCACAAGGACAGTTCCTAATGAAAAACTGTTTTTT. This translates into CSVTRTVPNEKLFF. The V and J genes are TRBV29-1 and TRBJ1-4; D might be TRBD1 (6 bases). Germline V gene sequence: CDR1 SQVTM, CDR2 ANQGSEA. Trimming cost V 6 bases and J 3 bases, with 14 bases left between them. This CDR3 comprises 14 residues.

The genes are TRBV20-1 and TRBJ1-5; possibly TRBD1 for D (6 bases). V lost 5 bases and J 6 bases, leaving 11 bases between the germline ends. CDR3 length: 12 residues. Germline V CDR1 and CDR2: DFQATT, SNEGSKA (reference sequence). CDR3 sequence reads: CSAQPTGQPQHF. As DNA, the CDR3 is TGCAGTGCTCAACCGACAGGTCAGCCCCAGCATTTT.

This clonotype occurred once. The rearrangement links TRBV30 to TRBJ2-5, with 11 positions matching TRBD2. This CDR3 spans 19 amino acids. Germline CDR1 reads GTSNPN; CDR2 reads SVGIG (reference sequence). V trimming: 3 bases; J trimming: 0 bases; junction bases outside the gene matches: 15. DNA for the CDR3: TGTGCCTGGAGAGATACCGGGACTAGCGGCACCTACTACCAAGAGACCCAGTACTTC. Translated: CAWRDTGTSGTYYQETQYF.

The gene calls are TRBV7-9 and TRBJ1-3; D not resolved. V was shortened by 5 bases and J by 6 bases, with 11 bases between the two germline ends. Germline CDR1 and CDR2: SEHNR and FQNEAQ (reference sequence). The CDR3 contains 13 residues. For the CDR3, the DNA is TGTGCCAGCAGCCCTGACGGAATAAACACCATATATTTT. This encodes CASSPDGINTIYF.

This rearrangement joins TRBV5-1 to TRBJ1-1; no definite D call. Germline lookup yields CDR1 SGHRS and CDR2 YFSETQ. V lost 0 bases to trimming and J lost 4 bases, with 13 bases between them. The CDR3 has 15 amino acids. The CDR3: CASSLEGFGGTEAFF. The CDR3 region has the DNA TGCGCCAGCAGCTTGGAAGGGTTCGGAGGCACTGAAGCTTTCTTT.

This chain links TRBV9 with TRBJ1-5; no firm D call. CDR3 length: 15 residues. From germline, CDR1 is SGDLS and CDR2 YYNGEE. Trimming shortened V by 4 bases and J by 0 bases, and 11 bases separated the two germline ends. DNA of the CDR3: TGTGCCAGCAGCTATGGGATCTATAGCAATCAGCCCCAGCATTTT. Its translation is CASSYGIYSNQPQHF.

This clonotype was counted a single time. V and J are TRBV11-2 and TRBJ2-1; 11 bases are a match to TRBD2. Judging by the DNA end, TRBJ2-7 fits better; the J call may be wrong. Germline V gives CDR1 SGHAT, CDR2 FQNNGV. The CDR3 loop spans 16 amino acids. The CDR3 nucleotides are TGTGCCAGCAGCTACGATAGCGGGAGGGCCGGGAATGAGCAGTACTTC. Protein: CASSYDSGRAGNEQYF.

This clonotype showed up just a few times. The chain links TRBV29-1 to TRBJ2-1, with 9 bases matching TRBD2. Germline V gene sequence: CDR1 SQVTM, CDR2 ANQGSEA. Trimming cost V 2 bases and J 7 bases; bases outside gene matches: 6. This CDR3 has 14 residues. CDR3 in amino acids: CSVESSGIENEQFF. CDR3 bases: TGCAGCGTTGAATCTAGCGGGATAGAGAATGAGCAGTTCTTC.

The chain couples TRBV4-3 to TRBJ2-1; tentatively, D is TRBD1 (5 bases). CDR3 length: 17 amino acids. Germline loops: CDR1 LGHNA, CDR2 YSLEER. V dropped 0 bases and J dropped 7 bases, with 19 bases sitting between them. CDR3 in amino acids: CASSQESGPYRTNEQFF. The CDR3 DNA reads as TGCGCCAGCAGCCAAGAGAGTGGACCCTACCGGACAAATGAGCAGTTCTTC.

The rearrangement links TRBV7-9 to TRBJ2-1; 11 bases are a match to TRBD2. V lost 6 bases, J lost 5 bases, and 3 bases stayed unmatched. The CDR3 runs 14 residues. Germline CDR1 is SEHNR and CDR2 is FQNEAQ (reference sequence). The CDR3 sequence is CASRGTSGHNEQFF. DNA of the CDR3: TGTGCCAGCAGAGGGACTAGCGGACACAATGAGCAGTTCTTC.

V is TRBV7-2 and J is TRBJ2-7; D is possibly TRBD2 (5 bases). CDR1 is SGHTA and CDR2 is FQGNSA in the germline V gene. The V end lost 2 bases, the J end lost 0 bases, and 11 bases lay between the germline ends. The CDR3 has 15 amino acids. CDR3 residues: CASSLNSASSYEQYF. The CDR3 coding sequence is TGTGCCAGCAGCTTAAATAGCGCTAGCTCCTACGAGCAGTACTTC.

The chain combines TRBV5-1 with TRBJ1-2, with D unresolved. The V end was cut by 0 bases, the J end by 8 bases, with 14 bases between. This CDR3 has 14 amino acids. Germline V gene sequence: CDR1 SGHRS, CDR2 YFSETQ. CDR3 coding DNA: TGCGCCAGCAGCTTGGGAATGGGCTCGGACGGCTACACCTTC. Its protein product is CASSLGMGSDGYTF.

The V gene is TRBV7-2, the J gene TRBJ2-5; weak D call: TRBD2 (6 bases). V gave up 3 bases and J gave up 2 bases, with 13 bases separating them. The germline CDR1 and CDR2 sequences are SGHTA and FQGNSA. This CDR3 contains 15 residues. CDR3 sequence: CASSFLGGNQETQYF. The CDR3 nucleotides are TGTGCCAGCAGCTTTTTGGGCGGGAATCAAGAGACCCAGTACTTC. Drawing the rest from reference TRBV7-2 and TRBJ2-5, the complete variable domain is GAGVSQSPSNKVTEKGKDVELRCDPISGHTALYWYRQSLGQGLEFLIYFQGNSAPDKSGLPSDRFSAERTGGSVSTLTIQRTQQEDSAVYLCASSFLGGNQETQYFGPGTRLLVL.

V usage is TRBV7-9 and J usage is TRBJ2-7; the D is unclear. This CDR3 has 14 amino acids. Germline CDR1 SEHNR, CDR2 FQNEAQ (reference sequence). Trimming pared 5 bases from V and 1 base from J, leaving 12 bases between. This CDR3 is CASSPTTISYEQYF. The CDR3 nucleotides read TGTGCCAGCAGCCCAACAACTATTTCCTACGAGCAGTACTTC.

This clonotype was observed a handful of times. The V call is TRBV20-1, the J call TRBJ2-7, with D possibly being TRBD1 (6 bases). The CDR3 is 14 amino acids. In germline, CDR1 is DFQATT, CDR2 SNEGSKA (reference sequence). The V and J ends lost 5 bases and 0 bases respectively, with 14 bases between them. CDR3 DNA: TGCAGTGCTTCCAGGGGAGCCCTCTCCTACGAGCAGTACTTC. As protein: CSASRGALSYEQYF.

This clonotype was counted only a few times. V gene TRBV20-1 combines with J gene TRBJ1-4; 11 bases fit TRBD1. Trimming cost V 6 bases and J 6 bases; bases outside gene matches: 3. Germline loops: CDR1 DFQATT, CDR2 SNEGSKA (reference sequence). CDR3 length: 13 amino acids. Here the CDR3 DNA reads TGCAGTGCCCGGACAGGGGGCGATGAAAAACTGTTTTTT. This sequence encodes CSARTGGDEKLFF.

The V call is TRBV6-2 or TRBV6-3, the J call TRBJ2-1; 13 bases line up with TRBD2. V was pared by 8 bases and J by 6 bases, with 7 bases of the junction left unmatched. The CDR3 runs 15 residues. Germline assignment: CDR1 MNHEY and CDR2 SVGEGT. In DNA, the CDR3 is TGTGCCAGCGGGGGACTAGCGGGACTCCCCAATGAGCAGTTCTTC. This encodes CASGGLAGLPNEQFF.

The rearrangement uses TRBV14 and TRBJ2-5; 14 positions agree with TRBD2. With 0 bases clipped from V and 4 bases from J, the junction kept 7 bases outside the gene matches. The CDR3 loop spans 18 amino acids. Germline V CDR1 and CDR2: SGHDN, FVKESK. The DNA of the CDR3 is TGTGCCAGCAGCCAAGAGCCTCGGACTAGCGGGGGGCGAGAGACCCAGTACTTC. It encodes CASSQEPRTSGGRETQYF.

This chain links TRBV27 with TRBJ2-1; D not resolved. The CDR3 extends over 14 amino acids. V gave up 6 bases and J gave up 8 bases, with 17 bases separating them. Germline loops: CDR1 MNHEY, CDR2 SMNVEV (reference sequence). The CDR3 loop reads CASRSGVGYDEQFF. For the CDR3, the DNA is TGTGCCAGCAGGAGTGGGGTCGGGTATGATGAGCAGTTCTTC.

V usage is TRBV10-3 and J usage is TRBJ2-1, with D possibly matching TRBD1 (5 bases). This CDR3 region has 16 residues. Between the trimmed V and J ends, which lost 0 bases and 0 bases, there was a span of 9 bases. Germline CDR1 ENHRY, CDR2 SYGVKD. The CDR3 loop reads CAISESGQGSYNEQFF. The CDR3 nucleotides are TGTGCCATCAGTGAGTCTGGGCAGGGCTCCTACAATGAGCAGTTCTTC.